The 16 T cell receptor beta chains below all came from one sample that was sequenced in a study of blood T cell repertoires in COVID-19. The data were produced by immunoSEQ multiplex PCR, yet TCRdb's version contains in-frame clones alone and is incomplete. The sample carries some 30,000 clones, 84% recorded once. Sequencing was done on a sample of peripheral blood. The receptors were sampled from a human donor in a cohort sampled during active COVID-19.

V usage is TRBV12-3 or TRBV12-4 and J usage is TRBJ1-2; D is unclear. This CDR3 has 13 amino acids. Trimming shortened V by 2 bases and J by 6 bases, and 10 bases separated the two germline ends. CDR3 sequence: CASSLSGSHGYTF. Here the CDR3 DNA reads TGTGCCAGCAGTTTATCAGGATCCCATGGCTACACCTTC.

V gene TRBV5-1 combines with J gene TRBJ2-7; the D gene is possibly TRBD1 (6 bases). The CDR3 has 14 amino acids. In germline, CDR1 is SGHRS, CDR2 YFSETQ. Trimming removed 2 bases from V and 5 bases from J, with 14 bases in between. The CDR3 loop is CASSFGGGGHEQYF. The CDR3, as DNA: TGCGCCAGCAGCTTTGGGGGCGGTGGCCACGAGCAGTACTTC. Combining the CDR3 with reference TRBV5-1 and TRBJ2-7 gives the whole variable domain KAGVTQTPRYLIKTRGQQVTLSCSPISGHRSVSWYQQTPGQGLQFLFEYFSETQRNKGNFPGRFSGRQFSNSRSEMNVSTLELGDSALYLCASSFGGGGHEQYFGPGTRLTVT.

V and J are TRBV5-5 and TRBJ2-5, with 9 bases aligning to TRBD1. With 4 bases clipped from V and 5 bases from J, the junction kept 12 bases outside the gene matches. CDR1 is SGHKS, CDR2 YYEKEE, per germline (reference sequence). The CDR3 has 16 residues. This CDR3 is CASSPRDREIVETQYF. The CDR3 region has the DNA TGTGCCAGCAGCCCGAGGGACAGGGAGATAGTGGAGACCCAGTACTTC.

In this sample, this clone turned up once. The chain combines TRBV2 with TRBJ2-7, with 8 bases lining up with TRBD2. The V gene end was trimmed by 5 bases and the J gene end by 13 bases; junction bases not matched to a gene: 13. This CDR3 is 13 amino acids long. The germline gives CDR1 SNHLY, CDR2 FYNNEI. In DNA, the CDR3 is TGTGCCAGCAGTCCAATGCGGGGGGACTCCCAATACTTC. It is translated as CASSPMRGDSQYF.

This chain joins TRBV14 and TRBJ2-7; TRBD2 agrees at 8 bases. After removal of 6 bases from V and 6 bases from J, the junction contained 10 bases not matched to a gene. The CDR3 has 14 residues. Germline CDR1 is SGHDN and CDR2 is FVKESK. The CDR3 DNA reads TGTGCCAGCAGACTCGGGGGGGGTGTCACCGAGCAGTACTTC. Its translation: CASRLGGGVTEQYF.

This rearrangement joins TRBV5-1 to TRBJ1-1; the D is unclear. The CDR3 is 12 residues long. Germline loops: CDR1 SGHRS, CDR2 YFSETQ. V was pared by 0 bases and J by 10 bases, with 10 bases between. CDR3 DNA sequence: TGCGCCAGCAGCTTGGATCCGTCGGTAGCTTTCTTT. Amino acids: CASSLDPSVAFF.

The chain links TRBV28 to TRBJ2-2, with D perhaps matching TRBD2 (6 bases). The CDR3 extends over 15 amino acids. The germline V gene has CDR1 MDHEN and CDR2 SYDVKM. Trimming shortened V by 2 bases and J by 0 bases, and 7 bases separated the two germline ends. In DNA, the CDR3 is TGTGCCAGCAGTTTAGGGGGGACGAACACCGGGGAGCTGTTTTTT. Its protein product is CASSLGGTNTGELFF.

The V and J genes are TRBV19 and TRBJ1-2; 10 nucleotides agree with TRBD1. The V gene's germline CDR1 is LNHDA and CDR2 SQIVND (reference sequence). CDR3 size: 13 residues. The V segment lost 5 bases and the J segment 3 bases; nucleotides outside the gene matches: 0. This chain's CDR3 is CASSGTGDYGYTF. Written as DNA, the CDR3 is TGTGCCAGTAGTGGGACAGGGGACTATGGCTACACCTTC. Variable domain in full (rest from reference TRBV19 and TRBJ1-2): DGGITQSPKYLFRKEGQNVTLSCEQNLNHDAMYWYRQDPGQGLRLIYYSQIVNDFQKGDIAEGYSVSREKKESFPLTVTSAQKNPTAFYLCASSGTGDYGYTFGSGTRLTVV.

This chain uses TRBV3-1 (or the pseudogene TRBV3-2) with TRBJ2-4; TRBD1 is a possible D gene (5 bases). The germline V and J ends were trimmed by 0 bases and 8 bases, with 14 bases remaining between them. The CDR3 is made up of 15 amino acids. Germline V gives CDR1 LGHDT, CDR2 YNNKEL (reference sequence). This CDR3 is CASSQDLVLRDIQYF. The CDR3 DNA follows: TGTGCCAGCAGCCAAGATTTAGTTCTCAGGGACATTCAGTACTTC.

The rearrangement joins TRBV18 to TRBJ2-2; 7 nucleotides match TRBD1. J gave up 3 bases and V 2 bases, and 3 bases lay outside the gene matches. Germline CDR1 and CDR2: KGHSH and LQKENI. CDR3 length: 15 residues. The CDR3 protein is CASSPRQGDTGELFF. The DNA for the CDR3 is TGTGCCAGCTCACCAAGGCAGGGGGACACCGGGGAGCTGTTTTTT.

The chain joins TRBV19 to TRBJ2-3; D possibly corresponds to TRBD2 (7 bases). In germline, CDR1 is LNHDA, CDR2 SQIVND (reference sequence). The CDR3 totals 15 residues. V was pared by 3 bases and J by 1 base, with 11 bases between. DNA for the CDR3: TGTGCCAGTAGTATGCTGCGGGGGCGCACAGATACGCAGTATTTT. Its protein is CASSMLRGRTDTQYF. Variable domain in full (rest from reference TRBV19 and TRBJ2-3): DGGITQSPKYLFRKEGQNVTLSCEQNLNHDAMYWYRQDPGQGLRLIYYSQIVNDFQKGDIAEGYSVSREKKESFPLTVTSAQKNPTAFYLCASSMLRGRTDTQYFGPGTRLTVL.

The chain joins TRBV6-5 to TRBJ1-1; the D is unclear. This CDR3 comprises 13 residues. Per germline, CDR1 MNHEY and CDR2 SVGAGI. Trimming shortened V by 2 bases and J by 7 bases, and 11 bases separated the two germline ends. This chain's CDR3 is CASSYLSGGEAFF. The CDR3 region has the DNA TGTGCCAGCAGTTACCTTTCCGGTGGTGAAGCTTTCTTT.

The chain couples TRBV5-1 to TRBJ2-3, with D possibly matching TRBD2 (5 bases). Germline-derived CDR1 and CDR2 are SGHRS and YFSETQ. V was trimmed by 0 bases and J by 0 bases, leaving 8 bases between them. CDR3 length equals 15 residues. In DNA form, the CDR3 reads TGCGCCAGCAGCTTGGAGCGGACTAGCACAGATACGCAGTATTTT. This translates into CASSLERTSTDTQYF.

CDR3 in DNA: TGCGCCAGCAGTATAGGACTAGCGGGGACGAATGAGCAGTTCTTC. Amino acids: CASSIGLAGTNEQFF. The chain employs TRBV10-1 and TRBJ2-1; 12 positions agree with TRBD2. Germline CDR1 reads WNHNN; CDR2 reads SYGVQD (reference sequence). This CDR3 contains 15 residues. V dropped 5 bases and J dropped 7; count of bases not matched to a gene: 6.

The chain uses TRBV29-1 and TRBJ1-2, with 9 bases fitting TRBD1. The J segment lost 11 bases and the V segment lost 7 bases, leaving 17 bases of the junction unmatched. Germline loops: CDR1 SQVTM, CDR2 ANQGSEA. The CDR3 contains 14 residues. CDR3 in DNA: TGCAGCGATTCACCCGGGACAGGGCGCTCCGGTTACACCTTC. It codes for CSDSPGTGRSGYTF. Variable domain in full (rest from reference TRBV29-1 and TRBJ1-2): SAVISQKPSRDICQRGTSLTIQCQVDSQVTMMFWYRQQPGQSLTLIATANQGSEATYESGFVIDKFPISRPNLTFSTLTVSNMSPEDSSIYLCSDSPGTGRSGYTFGSGTRLTVV.

The chain has TRBV13 and TRBJ1-2; 9 positions match TRBD1. CDR1 and CDR2 from the germline V gene are PRHDT and FYEKMQ (reference sequence). V trimming: 7 bases; J trimming: 8 bases; junction bases outside the gene matches: 11. The CDR3 is 14 residues long. CDR3 sequence (DNA): TGTGCCAGCACCATTCTACAGGGGGCAAGGGGCTACACCTTC. Its protein product is CASTILQGARGYTF.